This TCR beta chain is drawn from a study of blood T cell repertoires in COVID-19 (dated by TCRdb to the early 2020s). A note on the overall study: Collaborator samples came from the United States, Italy and Spain and covered acute and convalescent phases of COVID-19. The repertoires were made available in a free public database intended to serve as a resource for research on the immune response to SARS-CoV-2. The dataset comprised deeply sampled blood TCRbeta repertoires from subjects exposed to, actively infected with, or recovered from COVID-19. Where HLA class I and class II types were available, the types were taken from metadata supplied by the sample provider, not from assay-based typing. Samples came from the ongoing ImmuneRACE study (first 160 participants) plus 1,254 subjects from 6 global collaborators. The sample metadata nearly always contained a de-identified subject ID, COVID-19 status, age in years and sex. The prospective study material was composed of cDNA or gDNA derived from T cells, B-cell-depleted T cells, or PBMCs.

A second Seattle source provided samples from volunteer blood donors who had recovered from COVID-19. Whole blood was collected in K2EDTA tubes by collaborating institutions according to the institutions' own protocols. For TCRbeta analysis, collaborator samples were shipped as frozen whole blood, as isolated PBMCs, or as DNA extracted from either sample type. TCRbeta CDR3 regions were amplified from genomic DNA by means of the immunoSEQ Assay, a bias-controlled multiplex PCR. The published analysis was carried out like this. Nucleated cell counts per sample were estimated from amplification of reference gene primers within the assay. Sequence reads were collapsed and filtered to measure the absolute abundance of every unique TCRbeta CDR3 rearrangement. For each sample, productive Simpson clonality was calculated as the square root of Simpson's diversity index across productive rearrangements. TCRdb obtained this table from immuneACCESS and retained in-frame rearrangements with V and J assigned. These tables miss some clones; where compared with another copy, unresolved V genes account for less than half of the shortfall, and the remainder is unexplained. The D gene and trimming were derived from the DNA, and the V and J assignments and clone size from that table. Counted in this sample were 250,000 or so clones; 65% to 90% of them appeared once. The ten top clones hold approximately 2% of the sample.

A note on this clone: Its antigen remains undetermined. No per-base quality is available; no much larger clone lies one base away.

Overall study results and their limits: How much clinical and demographic metadata was included differed by source and by participant, and the metadata was provided uncurated.

A distance of 15 bases separates the germline ends of V and J, which lose 6 bases and 4 bases respectively. From a lookup of the germline V gene, CDR1 and CDR2 are MNHEY and SVGAGI. From its cysteine to its phenylalanine, the CDR3 spans 14 amino acids. The CDR3 DNA has 42 bases and is translated from base 1. The source material was peripheral blood. The clonotype comes from a man aged 40-49 years who had recovered from COVID-19. The rearranged segments are TRBV6-5 and TRBJ1-1, with TRBD1 as a weak D call on 6 bases. At the DNA level, the sequence is TGTGCCAGCAGCCCCCAGGGGTCGGGCACTGAAGCTTTCTTT. This encodes CASSPQGSGTEAFF.